This T cell receptor (beta chain) was captured by sequencing in a study of shared clonotypes between healthy human individuals. General study points: Only a few donors were included, so the genetic and exposure-history diversity represented was limited.

The CD4+ fraction was divided into a CD45RA+ naive subset and a CD45RA-negative memory subset. This clone turned up a few times. Its antigen is unidentified. Deletions cut 0 bases from V and 5 bases from J, with 10 bases between. There are 14 residues in the CDR3. Per the germline V gene, CDR1 is KGHSH and CDR2 is LQKENI. Deep-level assay runs were performed. Per sorted-subset replicate PCR, input was approximately 200 ng DNA, representing about 29,000 T cell genomes. Sequencing used immunoSEQ multiplex PCR; TCRdb keeps in-frame clones, though not all of them. The sample carries some 240,000 clones, approximately 65% recorded once.

The chain couples TRBV18 to TRBJ1-1; D is unresolved. The origin of this receptor is a man aged 25-40 years in good health. The sequencing input was memory CD4+ T cells sorted from blood. The subset is: CD45RA-negative fraction. DNA for the CDR3: TGTGCCAGCTCACCACCGACCGGGTGGACTGAAGCTTTCTTT. Amino acid sequence: CASSPPTGWTEAFF.